These 19 T cell receptor beta chains were sequenced from one sample in a study of type 1 and type 2 diabetes patients (dated by TCRdb to 2016 to 2017). Instrument used: Illumina MiSeq. Genomic DNA from sorted T cell subsets was used as template for TCRbeta CDR3 amplification. Multiplex PCR with 30 forward and 13 reverse primers amplified the TCRbeta CDR3 region. Starting from the raw public reads, TCRdb applied fastp trimming at Q25, assembled clones with MiXCR and retained in-frame beta chains. Each entry merges the rows of one CDR3 protein and shows their most common DNA and genes. The sample profile shows more than 250,000 distinct CDR3 sequences; roughly 50% of them were found once. The top ten clones comprise roughly 15% of the sample. Material: peripheral blood mononuclear cells (PBMCs). The source of these receptors is a man between 18 and 29 years old with type 2 diabetes.

There are a few counts of this clonotype. This rearrangement joins TRBV10-1 to TRBJ2-5; the D gene could be TRBD1 or TRBD2 (6 bases each). V was cut by 2 bases and J by 5 bases, with 15 bases left in between. CDR1 and CDR2 (germline): WNHNN, SYGVQD (reference sequence). The CDR3 runs to 15 residues. CDR3 nucleotides: TGCGCCAGCAGTGAGAGACGGGGGCTCGGGGAGACCCAGTACTTC. This sequence encodes CASSERRGLGETQYF.

The rearrangement links TRBV6-4 to TRBJ2-5, with D hard to call. Per germline, CDR1 MRHNA and CDR2 SNTAGT. The CDR3 covers 14 residues. V gave up 4 bases and J gave up 5 bases, with 14 bases separating them. CDR3 sequence reads: CASSVSTGLETQYF. The DNA of the CDR3 is TGTGCCAGCAGTGTATCGACCGGCCTGGAGACCCAGTACTTC.

This clonotype was observed at least ten times. The chain couples TRBV25-1 to TRBJ1-2, with D perhaps matching TRBD1 (5 bases). V lost 5 bases and J lost 3, with 7 bases in between. CDR3 length: 12 residues. The germline CDR1 and CDR2 sequences are MGHDK and SYGVNS. The CDR3 sequence is CASSSGYYGYTF. The CDR3 nucleotides read TGTGCCAGCAGTTCAGGGTACTATGGCTACACCTTC.

CDR3 residues: CATGSRAQETQYF. CDR3 nucleotide sequence: TGTGCCACCGGGTCGCGCGCCCAAGAGACCCAGTACTTC. The gene calls are TRBV2 and TRBJ2-5; no clear D. The CDR3 length is 13 residues. Deletions cut 10 bases from V and 1 base from J, with 13 bases between. Germline V CDR1 and CDR2: SNHLY, FYNNEI.

This clonotype was found many times. CDR3 nucleotide sequence: TGTGCCAGCAGTGGCGGGACAGGGGCCTACGAGCAGTACTTC. Protein: CASSGGTGAYEQYF. This chain uses TRBV2 with TRBJ2-7; 10 positions agree with TRBD1. The germline gives CDR1 SNHLY, CDR2 FYNNEI. Trimming removed 4 bases from V and 2 bases from J; junction bases left unmatched: 2. The CDR3 extends over 14 amino acids.

Worth noting for this clonotype: Germline is not matched at one junction end, which may reflect a read error. The chain couples TRBV30 to TRBJ2-1, with D perhaps matching TRBD1 (5 bases). Germline loops: CDR1 GTSNPN, CDR2 SVGIG (reference sequence). This CDR3 spans 13 amino acids. CDR3 bases: TGTGCCTGGACAGGGTACGGCGGCAATAAGCAGTTCTTC. Protein product: CAWTGYGGNKQFF.

This clonotype has just a few counts. V and J are TRBV4-3 and TRBJ1-6; no reliable D call. CDR1 is LGHNA and CDR2 is YSLEER in the germline V gene. V was trimmed by 0 bases and J by 6 bases, leaving 9 bases between them. The CDR3 consists of 15 residues. For the CDR3, the DNA is TGCGCCAGCAGCCAAGAAGAAGGCCGTAATTCACCCCTCCACTTT. This encodes CASSQEEGRNSPLHF.

This clonotype occurred a few times. J is TRBJ1-5 and V is TRBV6-1, with TRBD1 matching over 7 bases. The CDR3 runs 17 residues. J was trimmed by 4 bases and V by 5 bases; bases with no gene match: 14. Looked up from germline, CDR1 is MNHNS and CDR2 is SASEGT. The CDR3 is CASSPLSTGTANQPQHF. CDR3 DNA sequence: TGTGCCAGCAGTCCCCTCTCTACCGGGACAGCGAATCAGCCCCAGCATTTT.

For this clonotype: A much larger clone lies one base from this, so it may be a read error. The CDR3 ends on some other residue instead of the conserved phenylalanine or tryptophan, so this is likely a read error. V and J are TRBV19 and TRBJ1-1; TRBD1 might be the D (5 bases). CDR1 is LNHDA, CDR2 SQIVND, per germline (reference sequence). Trimming stripped 4 bases from V and 0 bases from J, with 12 bases between. This CDR3 region has 15 residues. The CDR3, as DNA: TGTGCCAGTAGTAGGGGGAGCGGGATGAACACTGAAGCTTTCTAT. Translating gives CASSRGSGMNTEAFY.

A word on this clonotype: A junction boundary mismatches the germline segment, possibly from a read error. V usage is TRBV10-1 and J usage is TRBJ2-1; TRBD1 aligns across 8 bases. Germline CDR1 and CDR2: WNHNN and SYGVQD (reference sequence). The CDR3 sequence is 15 residues long. The CDR3 DNA reads as TGTGCCAGCTCACCACCGGGACAGGCAGTAAATGAGCAGTTCTTC. Translation gives CASSPPGQAVNEQFF.

This clonotype was counted a single time. The rearrangement joins TRBV20-1 to TRBJ1-4; no firm D call. CDR3 length: 12 amino acids. V was cut by 0 bases and J by 10 bases, with 9 bases left in between. CDR1 DFQATT and CDR2 SNEGSKA come from the germline V gene (reference sequence). In DNA, the CDR3 is TGCAGTGCTAGAGATGAGTCTCGAAAACTGTTTTTT. As protein: CSARDESRKLFF.

This clonotype was found once. V is TRBV6-4 and J is TRBJ2-7; tentative D call: TRBD1 (6 bases). CDR1 is MRHNA, CDR2 SNTAGT, per germline. CDR3 length: 14 amino acids. Deletions cut 3 bases from V and 6 bases from J, with 15 bases between. This CDR3 reads CASSDRQGPTEQYF. The CDR3 DNA follows: TGTGCCAGCAGTGATCGGCAGGGGCCCACCGAGCAGTACTTC.

The V call is TRBV12-5, the J call TRBJ2-5, with 8 bases fitting TRBD2. The V segment lost 6 bases and the J segment 5 bases; nucleotides outside the gene matches: 5. This CDR3 contains 13 residues. Per the germline V gene, CDR1 is LGHNT and CDR2 is FRNRAP. The CDR3 bases are TGTGCTAGTGGGACTAGCGAAAAGGAGACCCAGTACTTC. Amino acid sequence: CASGTSEKETQYF.

The V and J genes are TRBV20-1 and TRBJ1-6; 8 bases align to TRBD1. V trimming: 5 bases; J trimming: 9 bases; junction bases outside the gene matches: 9. Germline V gene sequence: CDR1 DFQATT, CDR2 SNEGSKA (reference sequence). The CDR3 covers 14 residues. Here the CDR3 DNA reads TGCAGTGCTCTCCTCGGGACAGGCCTTTCACCCCTCCACTTT. It specifies CSALLGTGLSPLHF.

This sequence joins TRBV12-3 or TRBV12-4 and TRBJ2-3; TRBD2 matches at 9 bases. Trimming cost V 4 bases and J 1 base; bases outside gene matches: 6. The CDR3 consists of 16 residues. CDR3 coding DNA: TGTGCCAGCAGTTCAAGGGGACTAGCCCGCACAGATACGCAGTATTTT. Amino acids: CASSSRGLARTDTQYF.

This clonotype was detected a few times. V gene TRBV7-2 combines with J gene TRBJ1-1, with D maybe TRBD1 (6 bases). Germline-derived CDR1 and CDR2 are SGHTA and FQGNSA. The CDR3 length is 14 residues. Trimming cost V 1 base and J 5 bases, with 11 bases left between them. CDR3 sequence: CASSLGIGGTEAFF. The CDR3 nucleotides read TGTGCCAGCAGCTTAGGAATAGGGGGGACTGAAGCTTTCTTT.

The chain recombines TRBV7-2 with TRBJ2-1; 15 bases align to TRBD2. The germline gives CDR1 SGHTA, CDR2 FQGNSA. This CDR3 is 15 amino acids long. Trimming at V came to 7 bases and at J to 10 bases, leaving 8 bases not matched to a gene. CDR3: CASTKGLAGGREQFF. The CDR3 DNA sequence: TGTGCCAGCACCAAGGGACTAGCGGGAGGCCGAGAGCAGTTCTTC.

The rearrangement links TRBV5-6 to TRBJ2-7; D could derive from TRBD1 or TRBD2 (6 bases each). CDR3 length equals 15 residues. The ends were cut back, 0 bases at V and 6 bases at J, with 16 bases in the middle. Germline CDR1 reads SGHDT; CDR2 reads YYEEEE. The CDR3 DNA reads as TGTGCCAGCAGCTTGGAGGGGAGGAGGGGGGTCGAGCAGTACTTC. Its translation is CASSLEGRRGVEQYF.

The V gene is TRBV4-3, the J gene TRBJ2-7; no clear D. Trimming removed 0 bases from V and 0 bases from J, with 18 bases in between. Germline CDR1 is LGHNA and CDR2 is YSLEER. The CDR3 is 18 residues long. The DNA of the CDR3 is TGCGCCAGCAGCCAAGATCGGTACCGTGAGGTGGGCTCCTACGAGCAGTACTTC. Residues: CASSQDRYREVGSYEQYF.